These T cell receptor beta chains were read from a single sample in a study of cytomegalovirus exposure and HLA in healthy donors. Profiled with immunoSEQ multiplex PCR; TCRdb holds only in-frame clones, not every one. The data show roughly 170,000 clones, 71% seen once. The sample comprised PBMCs. These TCRs come from a girl aged 10 to 17 in good health and CMV-seronegative. CDR3s include the opening cysteine and the closing phenylalanine or tryptophan. Fields, in order: J gene, D gene, V gene, clone size, CDR3 DNA, CDR3 protein. A D gene is named only where the DNA matches it firmly. Size tells how often a clone was seen (once, few, many) or the class of an expanded clone, and some rows leave it out.

J gene: TRBJ2-7
D gene: .
V gene: TRBV4-1
clone size: .
CDR3 DNA: TGCGCCAGCAGCCAAGATCGCCTGGTCGGGTACGAGCAGTACTTC
CDR3 protein: CASSQDRLVGYEQYF

J gene: TRBJ2-6
D gene: TRBD1
V gene: TRBV4-2
clone size: many
CDR3 DNA: TGTGCCAGCAGCACAGGGGGTGGGGCCAACGTCCTGACTTTC
CDR3 protein: CASSTGGGANVLTF

J gene: TRBJ2-1
D gene: TRBD1
V gene: TRBV29-1
clone size: .
CDR3 DNA: TGCAGTGCACGGACAGGGGTTGAGCAGTTCTTC
CDR3 protein: CSARTGVEQFF

J gene: TRBJ1-5
D gene: .
V gene: TRBV6-6
clone size: .
CDR3 DNA: TGTGCCAGCAGTTCCTGGACAGTTAGCAATCAGCCCCAGCATTTT
CDR3 protein: CASSSWTVSNQPQHF

J gene: TRBJ1-2
D gene: TRBD1
V gene: TRBV5-1
clone size: .
CDR3 DNA: TGCGCCAGCAGCTCGGGACAGGGCCATGGCTACACCTTC
CDR3 protein: CASSSGQGHGYTF

J gene: TRBJ1-6
D gene: .
V gene: TRBV2
clone size: few
CDR3 DNA: TGTGCCAGTCGGGGGGAAATGGTGGGGGGATCACCCCTCCACTTT
CDR3 protein: CASRGEMVGGSPLHF

J gene: TRBJ2-7
D gene: .
V gene: TRBV6-5
clone size: few
CDR3 DNA: TGTGCCAGCAGTTACGGACAGAATCCCTACGAGCAGTACTTC
CDR3 protein: CASSYGQNPYEQYF

J gene: TRBJ2-1
D gene: TRBD2
V gene: TRBV5-1
clone size: .
CDR3 DNA: TGCGCCAGCAGCGGGAGGGGAGGCAATGAGCAGTTCTTC
CDR3 protein: CASSGRGGNEQFF

J gene: TRBJ1-2
D gene: .
V gene: TRBV10-3
clone size: .
CDR3 DNA: TGTGCCATCCAGCCTACAGGGACTAACTATGGCTACACCTTC
CDR3 protein: CAIQPTGTNYGYTF

J gene: TRBJ1-5
D gene: TRBD1
V gene: TRBV2
clone size: .
CDR3 DNA: TGTGCCAGCAGTCGGGACAGTAGCAATCAGCCCCAGCATTTT
CDR3 protein: CASSRDSSNQPQHF

J gene: TRBJ1-3
D gene: TRBD1
V gene: TRBV6-1
clone size: .
CDR3 DNA: TGTGCCAGCAGTCCCCGACAGGGTACAGGAAACACCATATATTTT
CDR3 protein: CASSPRQGTGNTIYF

J gene: TRBJ1-1
D gene: TRBD1
V gene: TRBV5-1
clone size: .
CDR3 DNA: TGCGCCAGCAGCTTGGTAACAGGGGGCACTGAAGCTTTCTTT
CDR3 protein: CASSLVTGGTEAFF

J gene: TRBJ1-1
D gene: TRBD1
V gene: TRBV28
clone size: .
CDR3 DNA: TGTGCCAGCAGTTTACAGGGGGCCCCTGAAGCTTTCTTT
CDR3 protein: CASSLQGAPEAFF

J gene: TRBJ1-5
D gene: .
V gene: TRBV15
clone size: .
CDR3 DNA: TGTGCCACCAGCAGGAACTGGCAGCCCCAGCATTTT
CDR3 protein: CATSRNWQPQHF

J gene: TRBJ2-3
D gene: .
V gene: TRBV25-1
clone size: once
CDR3 DNA: TGTGCCAGCAGTCCCCCCGACTTCACAGATACGCAGTATTTT
CDR3 protein: CASSPPDFTDTQYF

J gene: TRBJ1-1
D gene: .
V gene: TRBV6-5
clone size: few
CDR3 DNA: TGTGCCAGCAGTAATAACAGGGATAACACTGAAGCTTTCTTT
CDR3 protein: CASSNNRDNTEAFF

J gene: TRBJ2-1
D gene: TRBD2
V gene: TRBV7-2
clone size: .
CDR3 DNA: TGTGCCAGCACACCAACCCCTGGCCTAGCGGGTAATGAGCAGTTCTTC
CDR3 protein: CASTPTPGLAGNEQFF

J gene: TRBJ1-2
D gene: .
V gene: TRBV7-2
clone size: .
CDR3 DNA: TGTGCCAGCAGCTCAAGAATAGTGATCTATGGCTACACCTTC
CDR3 protein: CASSSRIVIYGYTF

J gene: TRBJ2-2
D gene: TRBD1
V gene: TRBV10-1
clone size: .
CDR3 DNA: TGCGCCAGCAGACCGTCGGGACAGGGCCTATCGAACACCGGGGAGCTGTTTTTT
CDR3 protein: CASRPSGQGLSNTGELFF

J gene: TRBJ1-2
D gene: TRBD1
V gene: TRBV5-4
clone size: .
CDR3 DNA: TGTGCCAGCAGCTCCAGACAGGGGGCGAACTATGGCTACACCTTC
CDR3 protein: CASSSRQGANYGYTF

J gene: TRBJ2-3
D gene: .
V gene: TRBV6-1
clone size: .
CDR3 DNA: TGTGCCAGCTGTTTCCGGGACATTACGACAGATACGCAGTATTTT
CDR3 protein: CASCFRDITTDTQYF

J gene: TRBJ2-1
D gene: TRBD2
V gene: TRBV5-3
clone size: .
CDR3 DNA: TGTGCCAGAAGGAGTGTGAGCGGGGGGGCCAATGAGCAGTTCTTC
CDR3 protein: CARRSVSGGANEQFF

J gene: TRBJ2-5
D gene: TRBD1
V gene: TRBV18
clone size: few
CDR3 DNA: TGTGCCAGCTCACCCCTGACAGGGGTCCAAGAGACCCAGTACTTC
CDR3 protein: CASSPLTGVQETQYF

J gene: TRBJ1-6
D gene: .
V gene: TRBV14
clone size: .
CDR3 DNA: TGTGCCAGCAGCCAAGATGTGTGGCAGGCGCCTGACTTT
CDR3 protein: CASSQDVWQAPDF

J gene: TRBJ2-7
D gene: TRBD2
V gene: TRBV9
clone size: few
CDR3 DNA: TGTGCCAGCAGCCTAGCGGGGAGTAACTACGAGCAGTACTTC
CDR3 protein: CASSLAGSNYEQYF

J gene: TRBJ1-2
D gene: TRBD1
V gene: TRBV5-4
clone size: .
CDR3 DNA: TGTGCCAGCAGCTTCCCCCGGACAGGAGGGGATGGCTACACTTTC
CDR3 protein: CASSFPRTGGDGYTF

J gene: TRBJ1-6
D gene: TRBD1
V gene: TRBV7-3
clone size: once
CDR3 DNA: TGTGCCAGCAGCTCATCGGGACAGAGTAATTCACCCCTCCACTTT
CDR3 protein: CASSSSGQSNSPLHF

J gene: TRBJ1-1
D gene: TRBD1
V gene: TRBV29-1
clone size: .
CDR3 DNA: TGCAGCGTTGCAGGGGGCTCCGCCACTGAAGCTTTCTTT
CDR3 protein: CSVAGGSATEAFF

J gene: TRBJ1-4
D gene: .
V gene: TRBV5-1
clone size: .
CDR3 DNA: TGCGCCAGCAGTGGAGCGGGTTTACCGGAGGAAAAACTGTTTTTT
CDR3 protein: CASSGAGLPEEKLFF

J gene: TRBJ2-7
D gene: TRBD2
V gene: TRBV2
clone size: .
CDR3 DNA: TGTGCCAGCAGGGCAGCGGGGGGTCGGGGCATATACGAGCAGTACTTC
CDR3 protein: CASRAAGGRGIYEQYF

J gene: TRBJ2-5
D gene: .
V gene: TRBV9
clone size: .
CDR3 DNA: TGTGCCAGCAGCGTAGGGGTACGACAGATCCAAGAGACCCAGTACTTC
CDR3 protein: CASSVGVRQIQETQYF

J gene: TRBJ2-3
D gene: .
V gene: TRBV5-4
clone size: .
CDR3 DNA: TGTGCCAGCAGCCCCGGGGTGGACCTAAGCACAGATACGCAGTATTTT
CDR3 protein: CASSPGVDLSTDTQYF

J gene: TRBJ2-3
D gene: TRBD2
V gene: TRBV7-3
clone size: once
CDR3 DNA: TGTGCCAGCAGCCCCGGGGCTAGCGGGAGCCCTAGCACAGATACGCAGTATTTT
CDR3 protein: CASSPGASGSPSTDTQYF

J gene: TRBJ2-1
D gene: TRBD2
V gene: TRBV6-5
clone size: .
CDR3 DNA: TGTGCCGAACGGGGGGAGATGGACTCCTACAATGAGCAGTTCTTC
CDR3 protein: CAERGEMDSYNEQFF

J gene: TRBJ1-5
D gene: TRBD1
V gene: TRBV19
clone size: .
CDR3 DNA: TGTGCCAGTAGTAGCGACAGGGTAGGAAATCAGCCCCAGCATTTT
CDR3 protein: CASSSDRVGNQPQHF

J gene: TRBJ2-7
D gene: TRBD1
V gene: TRBV25-1
clone size: .
CDR3 DNA: TGTGCCAGCAGTGAACCGGGACAGGGGAAGTACGAGCAGTACTTC
CDR3 protein: CASSEPGQGKYEQYF

J gene: TRBJ1-6
D gene: TRBD1
V gene: TRBV6-6
clone size: once
CDR3 DNA: TGTGCCACGGGTCCGGGACAGACAAATTCACCCCTCCACTTT
CDR3 protein: CATGPGQTNSPLHF

J gene: TRBJ1-1
D gene: TRBD1
V gene: TRBV9
clone size: once
CDR3 DNA: TGTGCCAGCAGCGCGACAGGGGGACCGAACACTGAAGCTTTCTTT
CDR3 protein: CASSATGGPNTEAFF

J gene: TRBJ2-7
D gene: TRBD1
V gene: TRBV7-9
clone size: .
CDR3 DNA: TGTGCCAGCAGCCCGACGGGACAGGGGGCACGGCAGTACTTC
CDR3 protein: CASSPTGQGARQYF

J gene: TRBJ2-7
D gene: .
V gene: TRBV5-4
clone size: .
CDR3 DNA: TGTGCCAGCAGCTTGGGACCCTTAGGAGGGGAAGGCCACGAGCAGTACTTC
CDR3 protein: CASSLGPLGGEGHEQYF

J gene: TRBJ2-3
D gene: TRBD2
V gene: TRBV6-5
clone size: few
CDR3 DNA: TGTGCCAGCAGCCCGGGGGGGCATACGCAGTATTTT
CDR3 protein: CASSPGGHTQYF

J gene: TRBJ2-7
D gene: .
V gene: TRBV4-1
clone size: .
CDR3 DNA: TGCGCCAGCAGCCAAGAAGGCCAGGGGGGCTACGAGCAGTACTTC
CDR3 protein: CASSQEGQGGYEQYF

J gene: TRBJ2-1
D gene: TRBD2
V gene: TRBV14
clone size: .
CDR3 DNA: TGTGCCAGCAGCCAAGGACCGGGACTAGCGACCCATGAGCAGTTCTTC
CDR3 protein: CASSQGPGLATHEQFF

J gene: TRBJ2-1
D gene: .
V gene: TRBV4-1
clone size: .
CDR3 DNA: TGCGCCAGCAGCCAAGATTACGAGACAGGAGCCTACAATGAGCAGTTCTTC
CDR3 protein: CASSQDYETGAYNEQFF

J gene: TRBJ1-5
D gene: .
V gene: TRBV5-6
clone size: few
CDR3 DNA: TGTGCCAGCAGGAACCGGGAGACAGATCAGCCCCAGCATTTT
CDR3 protein: CASRNRETDQPQHF

J gene: TRBJ1-5
D gene: .
V gene: TRBV19
clone size: .
CDR3 DNA: TGTGCCAGTAGGCCCTCGGTAGACAGGTTCAATCAGCCCCAGCATTTT
CDR3 protein: CASRPSVDRFNQPQHF

J gene: TRBJ2-5
D gene: .
V gene: TRBV6-6
clone size: .
CDR3 DNA: TGTGCCAGCAAGGGGCAAGAGACCCAGTACTTC
CDR3 protein: CASKGQETQYF

J gene: TRBJ2-1
D gene: TRBD1
V gene: TRBV13
clone size: .
CDR3 DNA: TGTGCCAGTTCCAGGGGGTACAATGAGCAGTTCTTC
CDR3 protein: CASSRGYNEQFF

J gene: TRBJ1-1
D gene: TRBD1
V gene: TRBV9
clone size: .
CDR3 DNA: TGTGCCAGCAGCAAAGAAGGGGGCCAAACTGAAGCTTTCTTT
CDR3 protein: CASSKEGGQTEAFF

J gene: TRBJ1-4
D gene: .
V gene: TRBV19
clone size: .
CDR3 DNA: TGTGCCAGTAGTGCCCGTACCGGGACAAGGAATGAAAAACTGTTTTTT
CDR3 protein: CASSARTGTRNEKLFF